This entry lists 18 T cell receptor beta chains sequenced from one sample in a study of cytomegalovirus exposure and HLA in healthy donors. PCR used 60 Vbeta primers and 13 Jbeta primers. The method was immunoSEQ multiplex PCR; TCRdb's version includes in-frame clones alone and lacks a portion of them. The sample holds about 140,000 clones, around 80% seen once. Material: PBMCs. The receptors were gathered from a man aged 18 to 35 in good health and CMV-seropositive.

The V and J genes are TRBV25-1 and TRBJ1-4; 9 bases are a match to TRBD1. Trimming removed 6 bases from V and 2 bases from J; junction bases left unmatched: 1. The germline V gene has CDR1 MGHDK and CDR2 SYGVNS. The CDR3 contains 14 residues. The CDR3 spells CASRTGGTNEKLFF. The CDR3 DNA sequence: TGTGCCAGCAGGACAGGGGGGACTAATGAAAAACTGTTTTTT.

This chain links TRBV29-1 with TRBJ1-1; weak D call: TRBD1 (5 bases). V was shortened by 4 bases and J by 5 bases, with 11 bases between the two germline ends. CDR1 and CDR2 (germline): SQVTM, ANQGSEA. The CDR3 length is 12 residues. For the CDR3, the DNA is TGCAGCGTTGCAGGGAGGATAACTGAAGCTTTCTTT. This sequence encodes CSVAGRITEAFF.

The chain is built from TRBV29-1 and TRBJ2-7, with a weak D call TRBD1 (6 bases). This CDR3 comprises 11 residues. CDR1 and CDR2 from the germline V gene are SQVTM and ANQGSEA. V lost 7 bases to trimming and J lost 6 bases, with 13 bases between them. The CDR3 DNA reads as TGCAGCGGTCTCTGGGGGCTCGAGCAGTACTTC. This encodes CSGLWGLEQYF.

The rearrangement joins TRBV27 to TRBJ2-7; possible D gene TRBD1, 6 bases. Germline V gene data show CDR1 as MNHEY and CDR2 as SMNVEV (reference sequence). V lost 3 bases and J lost 4, with 16 bases in between. CDR3 size: 15 residues. The DNA of the CDR3 is TGTGCCAGCAGTTTTGGCACCAGGGGAACTTACGAGCAGTACTTC. The encoded protein is CASSFGTRGTYEQYF.

The chain couples TRBV6-1 to TRBJ2-1; TRBD2 matches at 13 bases. This CDR3 region has 16 residues. V dropped 1 base and J dropped 10; count of bases not matched to a gene: 7. Germline V gene lookup returns CDR1 MNHNS and CDR2 SASEGT. Here the CDR3 reads CASSEVRTSGSGEQFF. CDR3 bases: TGTGCCAGCAGTGAAGTGAGGACTAGCGGGAGTGGAGAGCAGTTCTTC.

V usage is TRBV5-1 and J usage is TRBJ1-1; D is undetermined. The V end lost 5 bases, the J end lost 2 bases, and 10 bases lay between the germline ends. This CDR3 is 13 amino acids long. CDR1 and CDR2 from the germline V gene are SGHRS and YFSETQ. This chain's CDR3 is CASSLVINTEAFF. As DNA, the CDR3 is TGCGCCAGCAGTTTAGTTATTAACACTGAAGCTTTCTTT. Complete variable domain (other parts from reference TRBV5-1 and TRBJ1-1): KAGVTQTPRYLIKTRGQQVTLSCSPISGHRSVSWYQQTPGQGLQFLFEYFSETQRNKGNFPGRFSGRQFSNSRSEMNVSTLELGDSALYLCASSLVINTEAFFGQGTRLTVV.

The V gene is TRBV19, the J gene TRBJ2-3, with 15 bases that match TRBD2. CDR1 and CDR2 (germline): LNHDA, SQIVND (reference sequence). The CDR3 extends over 17 amino acids. V was pared by 4 bases and J by 6 bases, with 8 bases of the junction left unmatched. For the CDR3, the DNA is TGTGCCAGTAGTACCCTCCCGGGACTAGCGGGAGGTGATACGCAGTATTTT. Translated, it gives CASSTLPGLAGGDTQYF. The whole variable domain, remainder taken from reference TRBV19 and TRBJ2-3, is DGGITQSPKYLFRKEGQNVTLSCEQNLNHDAMYWYRQDPGQGLRLIYYSQIVNDFQKGDIAEGYSVSREKKESFPLTVTSAQKNPTAFYLCASSTLPGLAGGDTQYFGPGTRLTVL.

The chain couples TRBV29-1 to TRBJ1-2; tentative D call: TRBD1 (6 bases). With 0 bases removed from V and 3 bases from J, the gap between germline ends came to 11 bases. Germline V gene sequence: CDR1 SQVTM, CDR2 ANQGSEA. This CDR3 contains 14 residues. In nucleotides, the CDR3 is TGCAGCGTTGAAGATTTGGACAGATACTATGGCTACACCTTC. Its protein product is CSVEDLDRYYGYTF.

The chain joins TRBV20-1 to TRBJ1-2, with D uncertain. Germline V gene sequence: CDR1 DFQATT, CDR2 SNEGSKA (reference sequence). Trimming stripped 8 bases from V and 7 bases from J, with 14 bases between. This CDR3 has 11 residues. The CDR3 region is CSTWGGGGYTF. In DNA form, the CDR3 reads TGCAGTACCTGGGGAGGCGGTGGCTACACCTTC.

V is TRBV4-1 and J is TRBJ2-1; 9 bases line up with TRBD2. Germline assignment: CDR1 MGHRA and CDR2 YSYEKL. There are 15 residues in the CDR3. Trimming cost V 0 bases and J 7 bases; bases outside gene matches: 4. The CDR3, as DNA: TGCGCCAGCAGCCAAGATGTCACTAGCGGGAATGAGCAGTTCTTC. Residues: CASSQDVTSGNEQFF.

The J gene is TRBJ2-2, the V gene TRBV9; 7 bases are a match to TRBD2. Germline loops: CDR1 SGDLS, CDR2 YYNGEE. This CDR3 is 12 amino acids long. V lost 7 bases to trimming and J lost 7 bases; unmatched junction nucleotides: 4. The CDR3: CASEREDGELFF. Written as DNA, the CDR3 is TGTGCCAGCGAGCGGGAAGACGGGGAGCTGTTTTTT.

The chain carries TRBV29-1 and TRBJ2-1, with TRBD1 matching 7 bases. Trimming at V came to 4 bases and at J to 3 bases, leaving 6 bases not matched to a gene. Germline V gives CDR1 SQVTM, CDR2 ANQGSEA. The CDR3 runs 14 residues. The CDR3 here is CSVAHRGNYNEQFF. CDR3 in DNA: TGCAGCGTTGCCCACAGGGGAAACTACAATGAGCAGTTCTTC.

V usage is TRBV6-5 and J usage is TRBJ1-2; a possible D gene is TRBD1 (5 bases). CDR3 length equals 13 residues. Germline-derived CDR1 and CDR2 are MNHEY and SVGAGI. V was cut by 6 bases and J by 8 bases, with 16 bases left in between. CDR3 sequence (DNA): TGTGCCAGCAGCCTCGTCGGGGGAGGGGGCTACACCTTC. Protein product: CASSLVGGGGYTF.

This clone was counted once. Other DNA sequences in the same sample also yield this CDR3. The rearrangement links TRBV10-3 to TRBJ2-3; D unresolved. This CDR3 contains 13 residues. The germline CDR1 and CDR2 sequences are ENHRY and SYGVKD. The V and J ends lost 4 bases and 1 base respectively, with 6 bases between them. The CDR3 DNA sequence: TGTGCCATCAGTGCGTCCGGCACAGATACGCAGTATTTT. Its translation: CAISASGTDTQYF.

The chain combines TRBV7-9 with TRBJ1-2; 8 positions agree with TRBD1. The CDR3 is made up of 14 amino acids. Germline CDR1 reads SEHNR; CDR2 reads FQNEAQ (reference sequence). The junction had 10 bases not matched to a gene; V was cut back by 5 bases and J by 8 bases. The CDR3 is CASSRSGGAEGYTF. As DNA, the CDR3 is TGTGCCAGCAGCCGATCAGGGGGCGCGGAGGGCTACACCTTC.

J is TRBJ2-5 and V is TRBV11-2; TRBD2 aligns across 11 bases. CDR3 length: 15 amino acids. CDR1 and CDR2 (germline): SGHAT, FQNNGV. The ends lost 3 bases at V and 8 bases at J; junction bases unmatched: 8. The CDR3 region has the DNA TGTGCCAGCAGCTTTTTAAAGACTAGCGGGATTACCCAGTACTTC. This encodes CASSFLKTSGITQYF. The full variable domain, rest sourced from reference TRBV11-2 and TRBJ2-5, is EAGVAQSPRYKIIEKRQSVAFWCNPISGHATLYWYQQILGQGPKLLIQFQNNGVVDDSQLPKDRFSAERLKGVDSTLKIQPAKLEDSAVYLCASSFLKTSGITQYFGPGTRLLVL.

The genes are TRBV28 and TRBJ1-4; 10 bases match TRBD1. This CDR3 contains 17 residues. Unmatched junction bases numbered 13, after V lost 5 bases and J lost 7 bases. The germline V gene encodes CDR1 MDHEN and CDR2 SYDVKM. CDR3 sequence: CASSTTSTGGLGEKLFF. CDR3 DNA: TGTGCCAGCAGTACTACGTCGACAGGGGGCTTAGGTGAAAAACTGTTTTTT. The whole variable domain, filled in from reference TRBV28 and TRBJ1-4, reads DVKVTQSSRYLVKRTGEKVFLECVQDMDHENMFWYRQDPGLGLRLIYFSYDVKMKEKGDIPEGYSVSREKKERFSLILESASTNQTSMYLCASSTTSTGGLGEKLFFGSGTQLSVL.

The chain links TRBV4-2 to TRBJ1-3; D remains unclear. Per germline, CDR1 LGHNA and CDR2 YNFKEQ. Trimming removed 4 bases at V and 4 bases at J, with 2 bases between. The CDR3 length is 11 residues. The CDR3 sequence is CASSPGNTIYF. CDR3 nucleotide sequence: TGTGCCAGCAGCCCAGGAAACACCATATATTTT.